This T cell receptor beta chain derives from a study of immune cell composition in non-small cell lung cancer. Whole-study context: Tumours were mainly lung adenocarcinoma or squamous cell carcinoma. Study-wide points: Overall clonality, unlike maximal tumour-associated clone frequency, did not predict TIL reactivity.

Profiled with immunoSEQ multiplex PCR; TCRdb holds only in-frame clones, not every one. Here the sample spans 2,000 to 2,500 clones, 60% to 75% being singletons. Normal lung was sampled as far from the tumour as possible, at least 3 cm. This CDR3 is 14 amino acids long. Germline V lookup: CDR1 MNHEY, CDR2 SVGAGI. The V end was cut by 2 bases, the J end by 6 bases, with 13 bases between. As concerns this clone: No antigen is known for it.

This receptor was taken from a human donor with non-small cell lung cancer. The chain is built from TRBV6-5 and TRBJ1-1, with a weak D call TRBD1 (6 bases). Sequenced sample: non-adjacent lung tissue. CDR3 in amino acids: CASSYPTQGAEAFF. DNA for the CDR3: TGTGCCAGCAGTTACCCTACACAGGGAGCTGAAGCTTTCTTT.